This T cell receptor beta chain was profiled in a study of CD8 T cells in Susac syndrome. Study-level points and caveats: The relatively small number of individuals in the TCR sequencing and HLA analysis was acknowledged by the study.

Purification of the CD8+ and CD4+ T cells relied on negative isolation, and TEMRA cells underwent FACS enrichment. The CDR3 runs to 16 residues. The V end was cut by 3 bases, the J end by 7 bases, with 19 bases between. From germline, CDR1 is SGHDN and CDR2 FVKESK. Remarks on this clonotype: The antigen remains undetermined.

Random hexamers were used to reverse transcribe an amount of roughly 0.45 to 1 ug RNA. The CDR3 of TCR beta was amplified by immunoSEQ multiplex PCR across 54 Vbeta and 13 Jbeta. A single record per CDR3 protein comes from TCRdb applying MiXCR to the immunoSEQ multiplex PCR reads. The table lists about 140,000 distinct CDR3 sequences, nearly 95% of them singletons, with over 0.25% in the top ten. The receptor was derived from a human donor in good health. The sample consisted of CD8+ T cells from PBMCs. The V and J genes are TRBV14 and TRBJ2-1; D assignment may be TRBD1 or TRBD2 (5 bases each). The CDR3 loop is CASSHPRGPSDNEQFF. The CDR3 nucleotides are TGTGCCAGCAGCCATCCCCGGGGACCCAGTGATAATGAGCAGTTCTTC.